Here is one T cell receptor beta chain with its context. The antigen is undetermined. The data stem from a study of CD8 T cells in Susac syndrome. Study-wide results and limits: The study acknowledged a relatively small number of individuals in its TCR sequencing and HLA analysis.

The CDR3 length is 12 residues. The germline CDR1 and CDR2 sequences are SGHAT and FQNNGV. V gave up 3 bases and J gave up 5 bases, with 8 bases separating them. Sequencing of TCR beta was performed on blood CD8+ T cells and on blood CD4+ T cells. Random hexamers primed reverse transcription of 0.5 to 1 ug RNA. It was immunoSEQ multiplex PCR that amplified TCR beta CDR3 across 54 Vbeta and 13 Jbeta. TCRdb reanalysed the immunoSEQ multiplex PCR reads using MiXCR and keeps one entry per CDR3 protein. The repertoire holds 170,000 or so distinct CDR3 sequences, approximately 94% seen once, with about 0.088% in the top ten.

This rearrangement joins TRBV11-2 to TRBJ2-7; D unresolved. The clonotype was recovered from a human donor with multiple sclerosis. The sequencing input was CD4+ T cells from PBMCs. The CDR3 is CASSFHPHEQYF. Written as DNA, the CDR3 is TGTGCCAGCAGCTTTCACCCCCACGAGCAGTACTTC.